This note documents a single TCR beta chain sequence. The sample comes from a study of blood T cell repertoires in COVID-19. Measured with immunoSEQ multiplex PCR; TCRdb has only the in-frame clones, and not every one. The sample lists approximately 81,000 clones, roughly nine tenths occurring once. The specimen sequenced was peripheral blood. The TCR comes from a woman aged 45 to 65 in a cohort sampled during active COVID-19.

In DNA, the CDR3 is TGTGCCAGCAGCCTACAAGGGGACAGGGGCTACGAGCAGTACTTC. Residues: CASSLQGDRGYEQYF. The chain couples TRBV5-5 to TRBJ2-7, with TRBD1 matching over 10 bases. Germline CDR1 SGHKS, CDR2 YYEKEE (reference sequence). This CDR3 comprises 15 residues. The V segment lost 4 bases and the J segment 3 bases; nucleotides outside the gene matches: 7.